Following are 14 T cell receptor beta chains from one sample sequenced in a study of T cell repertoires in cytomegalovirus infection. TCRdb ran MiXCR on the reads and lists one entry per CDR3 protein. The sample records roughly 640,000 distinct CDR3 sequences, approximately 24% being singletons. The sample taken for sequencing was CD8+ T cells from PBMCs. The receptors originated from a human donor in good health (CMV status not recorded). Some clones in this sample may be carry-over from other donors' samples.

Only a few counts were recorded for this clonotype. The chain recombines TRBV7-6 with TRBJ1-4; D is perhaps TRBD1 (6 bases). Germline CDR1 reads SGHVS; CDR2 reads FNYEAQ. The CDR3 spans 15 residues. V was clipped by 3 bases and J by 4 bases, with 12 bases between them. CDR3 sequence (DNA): TGTGCCAGCAGCTTCGGGCGACAGGTTAATGAAAAACTGTTTTTT. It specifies CASSFGRQVNEKLFF.

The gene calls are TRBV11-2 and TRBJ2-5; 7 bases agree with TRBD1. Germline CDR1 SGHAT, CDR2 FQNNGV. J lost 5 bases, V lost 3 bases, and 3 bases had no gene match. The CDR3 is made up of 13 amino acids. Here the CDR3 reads CASSFRGHETQYF. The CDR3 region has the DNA TGTGCCAGCAGCTTTAGGGGGCATGAGACCCAGTACTTC.

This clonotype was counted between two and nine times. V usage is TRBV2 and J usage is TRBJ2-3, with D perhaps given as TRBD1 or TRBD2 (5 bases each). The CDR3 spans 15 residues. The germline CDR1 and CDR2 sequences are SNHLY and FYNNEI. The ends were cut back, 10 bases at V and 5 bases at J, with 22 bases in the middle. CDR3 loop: CAIPKGDRFKDTQYF. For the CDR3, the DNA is TGTGCCATCCCGAAGGGAGACAGATTTAAAGATACGCAGTATTTT.

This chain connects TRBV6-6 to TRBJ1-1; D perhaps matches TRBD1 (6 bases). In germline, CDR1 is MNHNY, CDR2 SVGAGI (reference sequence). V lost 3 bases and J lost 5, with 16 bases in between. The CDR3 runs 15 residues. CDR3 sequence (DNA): TGTGCCAGCAGTTATGGGACACGAAGCGAGACTGAAGCTTTCTTT. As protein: CASSYGTRSETEAFF.

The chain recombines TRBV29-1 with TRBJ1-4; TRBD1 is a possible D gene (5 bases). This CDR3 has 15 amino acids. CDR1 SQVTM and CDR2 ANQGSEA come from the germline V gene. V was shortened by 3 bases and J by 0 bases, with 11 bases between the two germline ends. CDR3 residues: CSVEGGAATNEKLFF. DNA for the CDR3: TGCAGCGTTGAGGGAGGGGCGGCAACTAATGAAAAACTGTTTTTT.

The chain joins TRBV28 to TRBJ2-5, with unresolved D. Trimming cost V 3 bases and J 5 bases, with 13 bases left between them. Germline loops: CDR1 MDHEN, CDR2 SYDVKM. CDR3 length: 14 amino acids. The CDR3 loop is CASSLLSNEETQYF. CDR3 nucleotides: TGTGCCAGCAGTTTGTTGTCCAACGAGGAGACCCAGTACTTC.

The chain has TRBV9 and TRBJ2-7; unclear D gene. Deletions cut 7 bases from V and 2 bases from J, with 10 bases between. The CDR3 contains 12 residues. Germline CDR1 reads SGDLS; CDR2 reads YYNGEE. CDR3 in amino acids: CASSAGAYEQYF. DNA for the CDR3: TGTGCCAGCTCGGCAGGCGCCTACGAGCAGTACTTC.

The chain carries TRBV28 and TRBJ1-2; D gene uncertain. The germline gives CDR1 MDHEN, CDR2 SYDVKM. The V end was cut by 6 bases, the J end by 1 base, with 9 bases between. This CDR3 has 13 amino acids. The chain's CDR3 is CASRPTINYGYTF. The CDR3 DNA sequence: TGTGCCAGCAGGCCGACTATTAACTATGGCTACACCTTC.

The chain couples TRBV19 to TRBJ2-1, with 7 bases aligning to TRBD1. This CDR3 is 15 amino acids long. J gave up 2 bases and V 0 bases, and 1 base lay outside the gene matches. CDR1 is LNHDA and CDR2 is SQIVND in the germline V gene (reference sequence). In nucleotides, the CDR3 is TGTGCCAGTAGTATAGATACAGGGGCCTACAATGAGCAGTTCTTC. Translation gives CASSIDTGAYNEQFF.

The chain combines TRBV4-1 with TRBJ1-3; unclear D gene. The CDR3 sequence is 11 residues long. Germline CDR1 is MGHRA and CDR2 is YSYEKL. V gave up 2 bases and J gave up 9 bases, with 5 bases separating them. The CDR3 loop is CASSQSGTIYF. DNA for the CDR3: TGCGCCAGCAGCCAAAGTGGCACCATATATTTT.

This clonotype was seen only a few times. The CDR3 bases are TGTGCCAGCAGTTCAGGGGTTGACTACGAGCAGTACTTC. Its translation is CASSSGVDYEQYF. The chain is built from TRBV7-8 and TRBJ2-7; maybe TRBD1 (6 bases). The CDR3 has 13 amino acids. CDR1 SGHVS and CDR2 FQNEAQ come from the germline V gene. V was cut by 6 bases and J by 3 bases, with 12 bases left in between.

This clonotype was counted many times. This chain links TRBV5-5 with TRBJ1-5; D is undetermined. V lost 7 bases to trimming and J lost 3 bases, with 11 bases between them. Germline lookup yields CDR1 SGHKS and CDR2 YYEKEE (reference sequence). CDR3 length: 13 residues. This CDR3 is CASGPDINQPQHF. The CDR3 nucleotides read TGTGCCAGCGGGCCCGACATCAATCAGCCCCAGCATTTT.

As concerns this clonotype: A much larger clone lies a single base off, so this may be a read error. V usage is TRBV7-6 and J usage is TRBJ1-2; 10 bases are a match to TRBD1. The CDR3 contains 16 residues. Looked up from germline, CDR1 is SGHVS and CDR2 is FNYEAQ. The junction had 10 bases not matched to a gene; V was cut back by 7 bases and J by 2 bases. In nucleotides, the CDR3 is TGTGCCAGCAACGATGACCGGGACAGGGGAAACTATGGCTACACCTTC. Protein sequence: CASNDDRDRGNYGYTF.

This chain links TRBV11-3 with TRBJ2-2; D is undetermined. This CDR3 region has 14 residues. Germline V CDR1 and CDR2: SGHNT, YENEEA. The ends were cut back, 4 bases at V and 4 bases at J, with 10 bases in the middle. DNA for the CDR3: TGTGCCAGCAGCTCGCACTTCACCACCGGGGAGCTGTTTTTT. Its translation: CASSSHFTTGELFF.